A selection of T cell receptor beta chains follows, all from one sample in a study of cytomegalovirus exposure and HLA in healthy donors. Sequenced by immunoSEQ multiplex PCR; TCRdb stores in-frame clones only, minus some. Of approximately 150,000 clones listed, approximately 80% were seen once; the top ten hold 3.7%. The specimen sequenced was PBMCs. Receptor source: a man aged 30 to 45 in good health and CMV-seropositive. Both conserved end residues are trimmed from each CDR3.

J	V	CDR3
TRBJ1-4	TRBV7-9	ASSLDIRGEKLF
TRBJ1-6	TRBV29-1	SVGTGNSPLH
TRBJ1-2	TRBV19	ASSIASGTGGYT
TRBJ2-5	TRBV7-3	ASSLGGQETQY
TRBJ2-5	TRBV5-6	ASSFLDSQETQY
TRBJ1-1	TRBV9	ASSGLREGGTEAF
TRBJ2-7	TRBV7-2	ASSFRDSNEQY
TRBJ1-4	TRBV9	ASSVDAGAGGRTNEKLF
TRBJ2-7	TRBV29-1	SVELAGGPHEQY
TRBJ2-2	TRBV19	ASSLGQGGTGELF
TRBJ1-5	TRBV27	ASSFFRATGREPQH
TRBJ2-1	TRBV15	ATSRPWGDEQF
TRBJ2-7	TRBV27	ASSLPGGLFYEQY
TRBJ1-4	TRBV13	ASSLKPRQGNEKLF
TRBJ1-3	TRBV6-5	ASSSTGGSGNTIY
TRBJ2-7	TRBV27	ASSSEGQGAGEQY
TRBJ2-1	TRBV10-3	ASAGTLRDEQF
TRBJ1-2	TRBV11-2	ASSPTGFNYGYT
TRBJ1-1	TRBV9	ASSPWGDGNTEAF
TRBJ2-1	TRBV28	ASSFATGVNEQF
TRBJ2-7	TRBV2	ASMPRVPYEQY
TRBJ2-7	TRBV7-9	SSTPIAGDEQY
TRBJ2-3	TRBV4-3	ASSHLPSGGSTDTQY
TRBJ1-1	TRBV18	ASSPRQEEAF
TRBJ2-1	TRBV10-1	ASAHGRGTGWFDEQF
TRBJ2-7	TRBV5-4	ASSLGSGQILFNEQY
TRBJ1-2	TRBV14	ASSQDRNYGYT
TRBJ1-5	TRBV5-1	ASSLDPDRDQPQH
TRBJ1-4	TRBV10-2	ASSEDRGTGRKLF
-	TRBV27	ASSGGLAGGPYEQY
TRBJ1-4	TRBV30	AWIPGSSNEKLF
TRBJ2-3	TRBV25-1	ASSESSTDTQY
TRBJ1-5	TRBV11-3	ASSDGRGNQPQH
TRBJ1-6	TRBV27	ASSERTGYNSPLH
TRBJ2-5	TRBV30	AWSLGGQETQY
TRBJ2-7	TRBV5-5	ASSLAWGRVYEQY
TRBJ2-1	TRBV9	ASSLTGNNEQF
TRBJ2-7	TRBV7-9	ASSLGSSGAMEQY
TRBJ2-1	TRBV2	ASIRDRVNNEQF
TRBJ2-7	TRBV4-3	ASSTRTGYEQY
TRBJ1-1	TRBV29-1	SVRTGGNTEAF